These 30 T cell receptor beta chains originate from one sample sequenced in a study of blood T cells in healthy people across ages. The second PCR ran about 6 to 12 cycles with a sample-barcoded 5' primer and J-beta primers. In TCRdb, the 5' RACE reads were re-called with MiXCR into one record per CDR3 protein. The sample gives hundreds of thousands of distinct CDR3 sequences, approximately 25% of which show up once; 9.4% is in the top ten. This sample was also put to use in a study of T cells of mothers and their children.

Sequencing was carried out using blood. Source of these receptors: a boy aged 5-17 years in good health.

This clonotype was picked up a small number of times. This rearrangement joins TRBV29-1 to TRBJ2-5; D remains ambiguous. The J call may not be correct, given that the DNA end is closer to TRBJ2-7. The CDR3 is made up of 10 amino acids. Germline lookup yields CDR1 SQVTM and CDR2 ANQGSEA. The CDR3 spells CSVGDYEQYF. In DNA, the CDR3 is TGCAGCGTTGGAGACTACGAGCAGTACTTC.

The chain is built from TRBV29-1 and TRBJ2-4; D is perhaps TRBD2 (6 bases). This CDR3 region has 10 residues. Germline CDR1 and CDR2: SQVTM and ANQGSEA. Trimming stripped 6 bases from V and 8 bases from J, with 8 bases between. The CDR3 DNA is TGCAGCGTCGGGGAGGACATTCAGTACTTC. Its protein product is CSVGEDIQYF.

The chain couples TRBV28 to TRBJ1-3; 9 bases map to TRBD1. The CDR3 loop spans 17 amino acids. V gave up 8 bases and J gave up 0 bases; unmatched junction bases: 11. Germline CDR1 is MDHEN and CDR2 is SYDVKM. For the CDR3, the DNA is TGTGCCAGCTCCAGCATCCGGGACAGGGACTCTGGAAACACCATATATTTT. Protein sequence: CASSSIRDRDSGNTIYF.

This clonotype was counted between two and nine times. The DNA of the CDR3 is TGTGCCAGCAGCCTCGGGGTCCCCTACGAGCAGTACTTC. Translating it yields CASSLGVPYEQYF. This rearrangement joins TRBV11-3 to TRBJ2-7; possibly TRBD2 for D (5 bases). The CDR3 runs 13 residues. Germline CDR1 SGHNT, CDR2 YENEEA. Trimming removed 5 bases at V and 2 bases at J, with 10 bases between.

The CDR3 DNA is TGCAGTGCTCTAGCGGGAGGGGGGCAAGAGACCCAGTACTTC. Translating gives CSALAGGGQETQYF. This chain links TRBV20-1 with TRBJ2-5, with 12 positions matching TRBD2. Germline CDR1 and CDR2: DFQATT and SNEGSKA (reference sequence). V lost 5 bases, J lost 2 bases, and 3 bases stayed unmatched. The CDR3 covers 14 residues.

Only a few counts were recorded for this clonotype. The rearrangement uses TRBV5-1 and TRBJ2-1; D gene unclear. The DNA end is a closer match to TRBJ2-7, so the J assignment may be wrong. CDR3 length: 16 residues. Germline CDR1 and CDR2: SGHRS and YFSETQ. The CDR3 sequence is CASSRPGSRTLGEQYF. The DNA for the CDR3 is TGCGCCAGCAGCCGGCCGGGTTCTAGGACCTTAGGCGAGCAGTACTTC.

The chain joins TRBV27 to TRBJ2-5; tentative D call: TRBD1 (6 bases). TRBJ2-7 matches the DNA end more closely, so the J call is doubtful. This CDR3 comprises 13 residues. The germline gives CDR1 MNHEY, CDR2 SMNVEV (reference sequence). CDR3: CASAPGQSYEQYF. The CDR3 coding sequence is TGTGCCAGTGCCCCTGGACAGTCCTACGAGCAGTACTTC.

This chain connects TRBV7-9 to TRBJ1-1; unclear D gene. Trimming took 5 bases from V and 1 from J, leaving 14 bases between them. The germline V gene has CDR1 SEHNR and CDR2 FQNEAQ (reference sequence). The CDR3 runs to 15 residues. For the CDR3, the DNA is TGTGCCAGCAGCCCCCAGGCCGTGTCGAACACTGAAGCTTTCTTT. It translates to CASSPQAVSNTEAFF.

This clonotype was observed a handful of times. The CDR3 spells CASSLVASGSRTGELFF. For the CDR3, the DNA is TGTGCCAGCAGCTTAGTGGCTAGCGGGAGCCGAACCGGGGAGCTGTTTTTT. The rearrangement links TRBV7-6 to TRBJ2-2; TRBD2 agrees at 10 bases. The CDR3 is 17 residues long. The V segment lost 1 base and the J segment 5 bases; nucleotides outside the gene matches: 7. Germline values: CDR1 SGHVS, CDR2 FNYEAQ.

The chain uses TRBV29-1 and TRBJ2-1; D gene ambiguous. Germline loops: CDR1 SQVTM, CDR2 ANQGSEA. The germline V and J ends were trimmed by 3 bases and 0 bases, with 9 bases remaining between them. The CDR3 has 14 residues. The CDR3 coding sequence is TGCAGCGTTGAGATCGAAGGCTCCTACAATGAGCAGTTCTTC. Translating it yields CSVEIEGSYNEQFF.

This clonotype was observed many times. The J gene is TRBJ2-5, the V gene TRBV11-2; 11 positions match TRBD2. Trimming took 3 bases from V and 3 from J; bases not matched to a gene: 3. This CDR3 has 15 amino acids. Per the germline V gene, CDR1 is SGHAT and CDR2 is FQNNGV. This chain's CDR3 is CASSFALAGEETQYF. For the CDR3, the DNA is TGTGCCAGCAGCTTTGCACTAGCGGGAGAAGAGACCCAGTACTTC.

The table lists this clonotype with a count of one. This chain connects TRBV5-1 to TRBJ2-1, with TRBD2 matching over 7 bases. Germline V gene data show CDR1 as SGHRS and CDR2 as YFSETQ. V lost 4 bases, J lost 2 bases, and 6 bases stayed unmatched. The CDR3 is 15 amino acids. The CDR3 sequence: CASSPAGDPYNEQFF. As DNA, the CDR3 is TGCGCCAGCAGCCCCGCGGGGGACCCCTACAATGAGCAGTTCTTC.

The V gene is TRBV5-5, the J gene TRBJ1-5; no firm D call. Per germline, CDR1 SGHKS and CDR2 YYEKEE (reference sequence). The V gene lost 1 base and the J gene lost 6 bases, with 20 bases spanning the gap. This CDR3 is built from 17 residues. The CDR3 loop reads CASSLSNALLGFQPQHF. CDR3 nucleotides: TGTGCCAGCAGCTTGTCGAACGCACTTTTGGGTTTTCAGCCCCAGCATTTT.

The chain has TRBV2 and TRBJ2-7, with 8 bases matching TRBD1. J was trimmed by 6 bases and V by 5 bases; bases with no gene match: 9. Per the germline V gene, CDR1 is SNHLY and CDR2 is FYNNEI. CDR3 length: 14 amino acids. The CDR3 protein is CASSFDRGLGEQYF. The CDR3 nucleotides read TGTGCCAGCAGTTTTGACAGGGGTCTAGGCGAGCAGTACTTC.

This clonotype was recorded a few times. The CDR3 sequence: CASSLSAIPEAFF. The CDR3 region has the DNA TGTGCCAGCAGCTTAAGTGCAATACCTGAAGCTTTCTTT. The V call is TRBV7-9, the J call TRBJ1-1; D is ambiguous. CDR3 length: 13 amino acids. Germline lookup yields CDR1 SEHNR and CDR2 FQNEAQ (reference sequence). V was shortened by 2 bases and J by 6 bases, with 10 bases between the two germline ends.

V is TRBV15 and J is TRBJ2-1; D is tentatively TRBD1 or TRBD2 (6 bases each). This CDR3 is built from 12 residues. Between the trimmed V and J ends, which lost 2 bases and 9 bases, there was a span of 8 bases. Per the germline V gene, CDR1 is LNHNV and CDR2 is YYDKDF (reference sequence). The CDR3, as DNA: TGTGCCACCAGCAGAAGGGGGGTTGAGCAGTTCTTC. Residues: CATSRRGVEQFF.

V and J are TRBV7-9 and TRBJ2-7; D is ambiguous. CDR1 and CDR2 (germline): SEHNR, FQNEAQ (reference sequence). Trimming left V 6 bases short and J 3 bases short, with 12 bases between. This CDR3 has 13 amino acids. In nucleotides, the CDR3 is TGTGCCAGCAGTCCGACGGCCGGCTACGAGCAGTACTTC. The encoded protein is CASSPTAGYEQYF.

The sample holds a few counts of this clonotype. The rearrangement links TRBV5-1 to TRBJ2-2; 9 nucleotides agree with TRBD2. Trimming took 1 base from V and 4 from J; bases not matched to a gene: 17. The germline gives CDR1 SGHRS, CDR2 YFSETQ. This CDR3 region has 20 residues. The CDR3 here is CASSLWASASGKKGTGELFF. In DNA form, the CDR3 reads TGCGCCAGCAGCTTGTGGGCGTCGGCTAGCGGGAAAAAGGGCACCGGGGAGCTGTTTTTT.

This chain links TRBV6-5 with TRBJ2-5; D might be TRBD2 (6 bases). The DNA end is more similar to TRBJ2-7, so the J call may be wrong. In germline, CDR1 is MNHEY, CDR2 SVGAGI. The CDR3 sequence is 17 residues long. The CDR3 loop reads CASSFIVAGGTLDEQYF. In DNA, the CDR3 is TGTGCCAGCAGTTTTATCGTAGCTGGTGGGACTCTCGACGAGCAGTACTTC.

This sequence joins TRBV7-2 and TRBJ1-2; perhaps TRBD1 as D (6 bases). Germline-derived CDR1 and CDR2 are SGHTA and FQGNSA. The CDR3 has 14 residues. Trimming left V 1 base short and J 3 bases short, with 9 bases between. The CDR3 reads CASSLEPGDYGYTF. In DNA, the CDR3 is TGTGCCAGCAGCTTAGAGCCAGGGGACTATGGCTACACCTTC.

The chain couples TRBV29-1 to TRBJ2-1; 10 bases agree with TRBD2. The ends lost 4 bases at V and 0 bases at J; junction bases unmatched: 6. Germline assignment: CDR1 SQVTM and CDR2 ANQGSEA. This CDR3 comprises 16 residues. Written as DNA, the CDR3 is TGCAGCGTTGGGGGACTAGCGACATCCTCCTACAATGAGCAGTTCTTC. Translating gives CSVGGLATSSYNEQFF.

This clonotype was counted a few times. The chain joins TRBV29-1 to TRBJ1-2; D may be TRBD1 (5 bases). The germline V gene has CDR1 SQVTM and CDR2 ANQGSEA. There are 14 residues in the CDR3. V lost 1 base and J 4 bases, leaving 13 bases between the germline ends. CDR3 DNA: TGCAGCGTTGAAGTGGCCGGGGGACTCTATGGCTACACCTTC. As protein: CSVEVAGGLYGYTF.

This chain uses TRBV20-1 with TRBJ2-4; tentative D call: TRBD2 (5 bases). The CDR3 extends over 17 amino acids. Germline V gene sequence: CDR1 DFQATT, CDR2 SNEGSKA (reference sequence). V was pared by 4 bases and J by 3 bases, with 22 bases between. The CDR3 sequence is CSANPWLGSADKNIQYF. For the CDR3, the DNA is TGCAGTGCTAACCCCTGGCTAGGTTCAGCGGACAAAAACATTCAGTACTTC.

This clonotype appeared a few times. This chain links TRBV2 with TRBJ2-5; D is unclear. The CDR3 extends over 14 amino acids. Germline CDR1 is SNHLY and CDR2 is FYNNEI. V was cut by 6 bases and J by 0 bases, with 11 bases left in between. CDR3 amino acids: CASRGIDYQETQYF. In DNA form, the CDR3 reads TGTGCCAGCAGGGGTATTGACTACCAAGAGACCCAGTACTTC.

This clonotype was found a few times. The chain recombines TRBV20-1 with TRBJ1-5, with D possibly being TRBD1 (5 bases). V lost 3 bases, J lost 5 bases, and 11 bases lay in between. The CDR3 runs 13 residues. Germline V gives CDR1 DFQATT, CDR2 SNEGSKA (reference sequence). The CDR3 sequence: CSASGGVHQPQHF. The CDR3 nucleotides are TGCAGTGCTAGCGGGGGGGTCCATCAGCCCCAGCATTTT.

This clonotype was seen a few times. V is TRBV20-1 and J is TRBJ2-7, with D uncertain. Germline V CDR1 and CDR2: DFQATT, SNEGSKA (reference sequence). The CDR3 loop spans 13 amino acids. The V gene lost 2 bases and the J gene lost 5 bases, with 13 bases spanning the gap. DNA for the CDR3: TGCAGTGCTAGACAGGCTAAAGGAGACGAGCAGTACTTC. It encodes CSARQAKGDEQYF.

The chain combines TRBV6-6 with TRBJ1-1; D possibly corresponds to TRBD1 (5 bases). Trimming pared 1 base from V and 0 bases from J, leaving 9 bases between. The V gene's germline CDR1 is MNHNY and CDR2 SVGAGI (reference sequence). The CDR3 extends over 15 amino acids. The chain's CDR3 is CASSYFGGVNTEAFF. The CDR3 coding sequence is TGTGCCAGCAGTTACTTTGGGGGGGTGAACACTGAAGCTTTCTTT.

On this clonotype itself: The junction shows a germline mismatch at one end, possibly a read error. The chain recombines TRBV10-3 with TRBJ1-6; weak D call: TRBD1 (5 bases). The CDR3 has 13 amino acids. Looked up from germline, CDR1 is ENHRY and CDR2 is SYGVKD. The CDR3: CAISEGDKSPLHF. DNA for the CDR3: TGTGCCATCAGTGAAGGGGATAAATCACCCCTCCACTTT.

CDR3 amino acids: CSVEAFGLAGETQYF. CDR3 nucleotide sequence: TGCAGCGTTGAGGCGTTCGGACTAGCGGGAGAGACCCAGTACTTC. The chain links TRBV29-1 to TRBJ2-5, with 11 bases identical to TRBD2. Trimming took 3 bases from V and 4 from J; bases not matched to a gene: 7. Germline V gene sequence: CDR1 SQVTM, CDR2 ANQGSEA. CDR3 length equals 15 residues.

This clonotype was seen a few times. The V and J genes are TRBV7-2 and TRBJ2-5; D is undetermined. CDR3 length: 14 residues. V lost 2 bases and J lost 2, with 9 bases in between. Germline CDR1 SGHTA, CDR2 FQGNSA. The CDR3 DNA follows: TGTGCCAGCAGCTTATTATCCAAGCAAGAGACCCAGTACTTC. Translated: CASSLLSKQETQYF. Together with reference TRBV7-2 and TRBJ2-5, the CDR3 gives the full variable domain: GAGVSQSPSNKVTEKGKDVELRCDPISGHTALYWYRQSLGQGLEFLIYFQGNSAPDKSGLPSDRFSAERTGGSVSTLTIQRTQQEDSAVYLCASSLLSKQETQYFGPGTRLLVL.